This TCR beta chain comes out of a study of spatial heterogeneity in lung cancer. Turning to the study itself: A consistent excess of beta-chain over alpha-chain sequences was detected.

This clonotype was observed at least ten times. The sample's time point: sample taken at primary tumor resection. The donor population consisted of some 72 patients with untreated, early-stage non-small cell lung cancer. In each case, whole RNA from tumor, nontumor lung or frozen PBMC was sequenced unsorted. TCR cDNA molecules each had a unique molecular identifier. TCRdb itself ran the 5' RACE reads through MiXCR, one entry per CDR3 protein. The table shows some 8,900 distinct CDR3 sequences, with 4.5% occurring only once. The clonotype originates from a male donor with early-stage non-small cell lung cancer. This sample comprised PBMCs, obtained at surgery.

CDR3: CAISEPGQMNEKLFF. CDR3 nucleotide sequence: TGTGCCATCAGTGAGCCGGGACAGATGAATGAAAAACTGTTTTTT. The V gene is TRBV10-3, the J gene TRBJ1-4, with 7 bases fitting TRBD1. The CDR3 sequence is 15 residues long. V was clipped by 2 bases and J by 5 bases; unmatched bases: 5. Germline lookup yields CDR1 ENHRY and CDR2 SYGVKD.